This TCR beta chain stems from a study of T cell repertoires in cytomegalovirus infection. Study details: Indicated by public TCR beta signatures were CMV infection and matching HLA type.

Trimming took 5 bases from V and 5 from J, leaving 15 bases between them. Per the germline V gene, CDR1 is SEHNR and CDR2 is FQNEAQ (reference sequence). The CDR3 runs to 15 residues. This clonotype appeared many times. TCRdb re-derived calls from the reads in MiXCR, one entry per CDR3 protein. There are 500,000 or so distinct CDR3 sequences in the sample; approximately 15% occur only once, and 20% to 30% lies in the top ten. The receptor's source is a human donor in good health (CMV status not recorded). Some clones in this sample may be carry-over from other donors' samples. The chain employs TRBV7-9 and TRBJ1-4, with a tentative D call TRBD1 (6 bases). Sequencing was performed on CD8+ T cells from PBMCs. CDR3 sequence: CASSSRTEENEKLFF. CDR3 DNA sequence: TGTGCCAGCAGCAGCCGGACAGAAGAAAATGAAAAACTGTTTTTT.